The rows below give T cell receptor beta chains drawn from one sample of a study of technical replicates of blood from several donors. Using immunoSEQ multiplex PCR, the repertoire was profiled, and TCRdb retains in-frame clones only, with some absent. The repertoire holds 65,000 to 95,000 clones, 80% to 90% seen once, with approximately 5% in the top ten. Sequenced input: PBMCs. The receptor set was obtained from a human donor in good health. Some clones in this sample may be carry-over from other donors' samples. CDR3s leave out the opening cysteine and the closing phenylalanine or tryptophan. Not all rows give a size; the values are once, few, many and, for expanded clones, a class.

v_call,clone_size,j_call,cdr3_aa
TRBV27,.,TRBJ1-3,ASSSGQGWGNTIY
TRBV9,.,TRBJ2-3,ASSASGTPKDTQY
TRBV5-4,.,TRBJ2-5,ASRRGAGAIQETQY
TRBV4-3,.,TRBJ2-2,ASSHEWGGPSLSGELF
TRBV12-5,.,TRBJ2-7,ASGIGTGPYEQY
TRBV7-3,once,TRBJ2-3,ASSLLGGVADTQY
TRBV27,once,TRBJ2-7,ASSSAGGPYEQY
TRBV5-1,.,TRBJ1-5,ASSPGQGWNQPQH
TRBV7-9,.,TRBJ2-7,ASSLVGGLAGFEQY
TRBV6-5,.,TRBJ2-1,ASSYSISGGAPQF
TRBV7-9,few,TRBJ2-3,ASRLVTDTQY
TRBV6-5,.,TRBJ2-3,ASAQADTQY
TRBV5-1,.,TRBJ1-2,ASSLADARGSGYT
TRBV15,.,TRBJ2-4,ATSRGQTIAKNIQY
TRBV5-6,.,TRBJ1-3,ASSGGYLTRNTIY
TRBV6-5,.,TRBJ2-3,ASSYEGGRVDTQY
TRBV11-3,few,TRBJ1-1,ASSLGTGTEAF
TRBV11-2,.,TRBJ2-2,ASQAPRDVNTGELF
TRBV4-1,.,TRBJ1-5,ASSQGQVDSNQPQH
TRBV4-3,.,TRBJ2-5,ASSRGLAANQETQY
TRBV5-6,.,TRBJ1-6,ASSLGDRHNSPLH
TRBV11-3,.,TRBJ2-3,ASSYTSGSGGTQY
TRBV30,.,TRBJ2-1,AWIPRAYNEQF